What follows is one T cell receptor (beta chain) and its context. The CDR3 is 16 residues long. CDR1 and CDR2 from the germline V gene are LGHDT and YNNKEL (reference sequence). V lost 1 base and J 0 bases, leaving 12 bases between the germline ends. This sample is part of a study of T cell responses to AZD1222 COVID-19 vaccine. Repertoires were generated with immunoSEQ multiplex PCR, while TCRdb's copy carries only in-frame clones and drops some. The sample consists of under 130,000 clones, about 95% of them appearing once. The chain employs TRBV3-1 (or the pseudogene TRBV3-2) and TRBJ1-2; D gene unclear. This TCR came from an adult in good health. The material was peripheral blood, obtained on day 0 of AZD1222 vaccination. In DNA form, the CDR3 reads TGTGCCAGCAGCCAAGTCCGGGCAGCTTCTAACTATGGCTACACCTTC. Its protein is CASSQVRAASNYGYTF.